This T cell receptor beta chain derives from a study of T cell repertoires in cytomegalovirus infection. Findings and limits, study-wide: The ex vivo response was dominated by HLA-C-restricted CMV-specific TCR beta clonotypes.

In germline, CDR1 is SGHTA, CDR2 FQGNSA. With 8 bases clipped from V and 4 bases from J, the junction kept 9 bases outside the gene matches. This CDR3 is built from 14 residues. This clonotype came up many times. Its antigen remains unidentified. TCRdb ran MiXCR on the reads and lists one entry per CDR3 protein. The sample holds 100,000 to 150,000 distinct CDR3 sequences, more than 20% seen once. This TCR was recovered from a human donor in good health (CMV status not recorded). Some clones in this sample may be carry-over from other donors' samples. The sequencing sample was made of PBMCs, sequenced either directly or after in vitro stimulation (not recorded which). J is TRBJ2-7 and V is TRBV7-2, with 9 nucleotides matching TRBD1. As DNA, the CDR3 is TGTGCCAGCTCCCCTGGGACAGGGTCGTACGAGCAGTACTTC. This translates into CASSPGTGSYEQYF.